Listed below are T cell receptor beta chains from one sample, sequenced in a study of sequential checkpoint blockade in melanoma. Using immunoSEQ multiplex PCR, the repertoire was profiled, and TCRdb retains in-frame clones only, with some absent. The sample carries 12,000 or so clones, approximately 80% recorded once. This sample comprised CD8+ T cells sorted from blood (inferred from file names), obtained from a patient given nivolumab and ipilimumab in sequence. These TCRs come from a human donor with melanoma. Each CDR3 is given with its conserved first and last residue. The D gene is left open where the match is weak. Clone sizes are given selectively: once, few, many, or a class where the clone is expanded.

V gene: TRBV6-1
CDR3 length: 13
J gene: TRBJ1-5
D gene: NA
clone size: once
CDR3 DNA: TGTGCCAGCAGTGAAGCCCAGAATCAGCCCCAGCATTTT
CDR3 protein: CASSEAQNQPQHF

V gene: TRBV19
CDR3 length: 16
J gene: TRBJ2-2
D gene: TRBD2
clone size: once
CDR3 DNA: TGTGCCAGTAGTATATCACTAGCGGGAGCAGACGGGGAGCTGTTTTTT
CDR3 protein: CASSISLAGADGELFF

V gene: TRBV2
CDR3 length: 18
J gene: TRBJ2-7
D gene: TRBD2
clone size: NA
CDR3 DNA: TGTGCCAGCAGTGACCCCGGGACTAGCGGGAGTTTGGGGCTCGAGCAGTACTTC
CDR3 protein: CASSDPGTSGSLGLEQYF

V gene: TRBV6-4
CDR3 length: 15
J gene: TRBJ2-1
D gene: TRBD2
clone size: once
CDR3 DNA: TGTGCCAGCAGTCGGACTAGCGGGGGGGAGAATGAGCAGTTCTTC
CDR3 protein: CASSRTSGGENEQFF

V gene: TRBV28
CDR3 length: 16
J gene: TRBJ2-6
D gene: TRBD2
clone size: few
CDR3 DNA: TGTGCCAGCATAACTAGCGGTAGCTCTGGGGCCAACGTCCTGACTTTC
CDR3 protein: CASITSGSSGANVLTF

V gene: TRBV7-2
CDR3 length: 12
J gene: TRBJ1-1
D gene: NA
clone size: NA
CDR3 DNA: TGTGCCAGCAGCTTAGGGCTCACTGAAGCTTTCTTT
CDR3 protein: CASSLGLTEAFF

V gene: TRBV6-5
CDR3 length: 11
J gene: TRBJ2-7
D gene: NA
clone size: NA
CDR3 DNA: TGTGCCAGCAGTCACAGCTACGAGCAGTACTTC
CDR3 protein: CASSHSYEQYF

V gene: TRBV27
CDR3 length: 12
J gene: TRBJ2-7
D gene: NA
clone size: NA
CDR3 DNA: TGTGCCAGCAGTTTAACGGGCTACGAGCAGTACTTC
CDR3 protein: CASSLTGYEQYF

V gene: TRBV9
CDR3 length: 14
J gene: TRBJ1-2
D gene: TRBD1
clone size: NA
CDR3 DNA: TGTGCCAGCAGTTCAGGACAGGGGTTGTATGGCTACACCTTC
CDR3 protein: CASSSGQGLYGYTF

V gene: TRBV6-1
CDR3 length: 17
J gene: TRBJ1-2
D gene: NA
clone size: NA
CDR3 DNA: TGTGCCAGCAGTGAAACCCCGGGAGGAGGGGGTAACTATGGCTACACCTTC
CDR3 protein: CASSETPGGGGNYGYTF

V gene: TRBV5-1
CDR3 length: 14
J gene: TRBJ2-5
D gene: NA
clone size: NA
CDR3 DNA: TGCGCCAGCAGCTTGGCGCAGGGGCAAGAGACCCAGTACTTC
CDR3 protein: CASSLAQGQETQYF

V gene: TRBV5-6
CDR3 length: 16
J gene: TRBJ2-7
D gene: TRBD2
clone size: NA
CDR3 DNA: TGTGCCAGCAGCTTGAGCTTAGCGGGGGGTTCCTACGAGCAGTACTTC
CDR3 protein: CASSLSLAGGSYEQYF

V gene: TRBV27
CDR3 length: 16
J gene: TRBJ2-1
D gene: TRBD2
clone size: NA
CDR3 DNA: TGTGCCAGCAGCCGAGGTAGACTAGCGGGGAACAATGAGCAGTTCTTC
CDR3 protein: CASSRGRLAGNNEQFF

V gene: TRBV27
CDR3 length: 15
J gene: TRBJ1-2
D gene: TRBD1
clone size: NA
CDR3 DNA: TGTGCCAGCAGTTTAAGGGGGGACAGTATCTATGGCTACACCTTC
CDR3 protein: CASSLRGDSIYGYTF

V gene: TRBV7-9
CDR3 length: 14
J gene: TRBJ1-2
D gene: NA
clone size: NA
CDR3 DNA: TGTGCCAGCAGCCCGAGTGGTGCTCTCTATGGCTACACCTTC
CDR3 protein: CASSPSGALYGYTF

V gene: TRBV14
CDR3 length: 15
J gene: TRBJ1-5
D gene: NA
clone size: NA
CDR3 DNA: TGTGCCAGCAGCCCCGGGACAAGCAGCAATCAGCCCCAGCATTTT
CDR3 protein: CASSPGTSSNQPQHF

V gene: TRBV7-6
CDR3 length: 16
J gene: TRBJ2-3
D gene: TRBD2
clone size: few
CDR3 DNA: TGTGCCAGCAGAGAAGGGACTAGCGGTAGCACAGATACGCAGTATTTT
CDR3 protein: CASREGTSGSTDTQYF

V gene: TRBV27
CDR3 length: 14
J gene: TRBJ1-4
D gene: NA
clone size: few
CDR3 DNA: TGTGCCAGCAGTTACCTGGACAAGAATGAAAAACTGTTTTTT
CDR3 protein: CASSYLDKNEKLFF

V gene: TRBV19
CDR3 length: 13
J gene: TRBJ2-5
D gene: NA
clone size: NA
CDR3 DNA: TGTGCCAGTAGATCCGGTTATCCGGGGACCCAGTACTTC
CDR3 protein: CASRSGYPGTQYF

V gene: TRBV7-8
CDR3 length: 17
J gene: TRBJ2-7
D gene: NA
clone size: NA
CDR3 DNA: TGTGCCAGCAGCTTACGGCCTCAGGGAAGTGGCAACTACGAGCAGTACTTC
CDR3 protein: CASSLRPQGSGNYEQYF

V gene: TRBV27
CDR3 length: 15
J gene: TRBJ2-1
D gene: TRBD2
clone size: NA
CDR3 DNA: TGTGCCAGCAGTGGCACTAGCGGGGCCTACAATGAGCAGTTCTTC
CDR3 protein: CASSGTSGAYNEQFF

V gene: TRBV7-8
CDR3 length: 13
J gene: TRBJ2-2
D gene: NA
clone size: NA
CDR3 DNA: TGTGCCAGCAGTCTAGTTGAGACCGGGGAGCTGTTTTTT
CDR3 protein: CASSLVETGELFF

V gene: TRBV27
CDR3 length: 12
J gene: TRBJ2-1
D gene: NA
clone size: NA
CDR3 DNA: TGTGCCAGCAGTACATCCTACAATGAGCAGTTCTTC
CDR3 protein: CASSTSYNEQFF

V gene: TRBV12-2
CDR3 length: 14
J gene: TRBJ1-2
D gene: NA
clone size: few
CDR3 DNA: TGTGCAAGTCGTAGGACAGGGGCTAACTATGGCTACACCTTC
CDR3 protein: CASRRTGANYGYTF

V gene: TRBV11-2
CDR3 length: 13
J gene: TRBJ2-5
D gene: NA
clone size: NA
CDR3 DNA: TGTGCCAGCAGCTTATGGAGGCAAGAGACCCAGTACTTC
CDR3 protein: CASSLWRQETQYF

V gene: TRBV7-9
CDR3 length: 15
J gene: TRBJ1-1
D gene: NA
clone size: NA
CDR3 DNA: TGTGCCAGCAGCTTATTAAGTTTGGCGGACACTGAAGCTTTCTTT
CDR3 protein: CASSLLSLADTEAFF

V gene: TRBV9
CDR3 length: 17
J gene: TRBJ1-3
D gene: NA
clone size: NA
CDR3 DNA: TGTGCCAGCAGCGTAGCGACAAGTATCGATTCTGGAAACACCATATATTTT
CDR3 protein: CASSVATSIDSGNTIYF

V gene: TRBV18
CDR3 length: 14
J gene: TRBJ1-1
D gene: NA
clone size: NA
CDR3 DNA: TGTGCCAGCTCAATACAGGGTGGGGACACTGAAGCTTTCTTT
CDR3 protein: CASSIQGGDTEAFF

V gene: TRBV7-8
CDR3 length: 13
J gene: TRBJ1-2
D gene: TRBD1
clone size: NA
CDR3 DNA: TGTGCCAGCAGCGCCGGGACAGGGCATGGCTACACCTTC
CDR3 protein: CASSAGTGHGYTF

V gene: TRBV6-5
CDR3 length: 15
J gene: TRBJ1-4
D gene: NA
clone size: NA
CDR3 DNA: TGTGCCAGCAGTTTTGACAGCTACCCTAATGAAAAACTGTTTTTT
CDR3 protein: CASSFDSYPNEKLFF

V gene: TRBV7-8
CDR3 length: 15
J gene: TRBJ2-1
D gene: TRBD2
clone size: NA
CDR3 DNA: TGTGCCAGCTCCGTAGCGGGGGGGCTTACTAATGAGCAGTTCTTC
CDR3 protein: CASSVAGGLTNEQFF

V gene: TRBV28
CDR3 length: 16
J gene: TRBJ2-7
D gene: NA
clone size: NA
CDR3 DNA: TGTGCCAGCAGTTTGAGGCAGGGGGGTCTCTCCTACGAGCAGTACTTC
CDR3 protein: CASSLRQGGLSYEQYF

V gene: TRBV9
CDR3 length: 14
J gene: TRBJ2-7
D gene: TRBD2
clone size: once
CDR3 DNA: TGTGCCAGCAGCACGGGACTAGCGGGAGGACAGCAGTACTTC
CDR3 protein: CASSTGLAGGQQYF

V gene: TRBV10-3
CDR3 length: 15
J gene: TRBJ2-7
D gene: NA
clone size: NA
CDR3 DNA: TGTGCCATCAGCCCCACCGGACAGCCCGTCTACGAGCAGTACTTC
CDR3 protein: CAISPTGQPVYEQYF

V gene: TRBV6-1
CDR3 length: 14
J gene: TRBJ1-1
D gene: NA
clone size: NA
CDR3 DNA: TGTGCCAGCAGTCCGTGGGGTGGACATACTGAAGCTTTCTTT
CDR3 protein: CASSPWGGHTEAFF

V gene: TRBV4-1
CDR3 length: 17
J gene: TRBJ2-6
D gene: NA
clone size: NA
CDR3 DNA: TGCGCCAGCAGCCCCCGGGACATCTACTCTGGGGCCAACGTCCTGACTTTC
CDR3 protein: CASSPRDIYSGANVLTF

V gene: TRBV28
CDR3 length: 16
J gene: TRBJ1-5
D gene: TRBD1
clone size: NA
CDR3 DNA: TGTGCCAGCAGCTCCCCGGGACAGGGAGAGAATCAGCCCCAGCATTTT
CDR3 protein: CASSSPGQGENQPQHF

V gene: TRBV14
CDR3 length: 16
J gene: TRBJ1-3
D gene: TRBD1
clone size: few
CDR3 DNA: TGTGCCAGCAGCCAAGATCTCACAGGGGCTGGAAACACCATATATTTT
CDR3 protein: CASSQDLTGAGNTIYF

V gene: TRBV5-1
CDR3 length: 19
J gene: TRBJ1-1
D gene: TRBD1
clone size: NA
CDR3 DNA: TGCGCCAGCAGCTTTGGATTCCCCCCGTACAGGGGGAAAGGTACTGAAGCTTTCTTT
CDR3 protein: CASSFGFPPYRGKGTEAFF

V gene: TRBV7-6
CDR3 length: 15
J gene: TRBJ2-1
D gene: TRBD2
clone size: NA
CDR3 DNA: TGTGCCAGCAGCCCCGACGGGGGGGCAGTCAATGAGCAGTTCTTC
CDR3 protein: CASSPDGGAVNEQFF

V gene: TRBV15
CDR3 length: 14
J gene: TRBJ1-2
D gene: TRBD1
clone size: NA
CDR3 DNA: TGTGCCACCAGTCCTGACCAGGGGGCATATGGCTACACCTTC
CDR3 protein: CATSPDQGAYGYTF

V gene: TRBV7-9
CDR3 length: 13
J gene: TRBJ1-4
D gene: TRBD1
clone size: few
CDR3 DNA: TGTGCCAGCAGCATTCAGGGGGATGAAAAACTGTTTTTT
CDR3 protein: CASSIQGDEKLFF

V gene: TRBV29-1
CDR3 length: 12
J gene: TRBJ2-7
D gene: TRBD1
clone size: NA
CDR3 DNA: TGCAGCGTGGGACAGGCGACCTACGAGCAGTACTTC
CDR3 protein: CSVGQATYEQYF

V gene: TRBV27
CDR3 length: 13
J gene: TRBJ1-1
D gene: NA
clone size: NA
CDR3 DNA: TGTGCCAGCAGTCTCAGAAGTAACACTGAAGCTTTCTTT
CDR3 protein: CASSLRSNTEAFF

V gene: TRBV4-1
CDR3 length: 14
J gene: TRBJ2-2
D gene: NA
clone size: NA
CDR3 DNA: TGCGCCAGCAGCCTCGCAGGCCCAACCGGGGAGCTGTTTTTT
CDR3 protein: CASSLAGPTGELFF

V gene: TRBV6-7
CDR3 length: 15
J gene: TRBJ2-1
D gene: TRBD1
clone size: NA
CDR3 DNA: TGTGCCAGCAGTTACTCTAGGGACAGACACAATGAGCAGTTCTTC
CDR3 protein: CASSYSRDRHNEQFF

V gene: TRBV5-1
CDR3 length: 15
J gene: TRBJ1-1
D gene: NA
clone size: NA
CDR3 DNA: TGCGCCAGCAGCTTGTTTTCATCCGAGGGAACTGAAGCTTTCTTT
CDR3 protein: CASSLFSSEGTEAFF

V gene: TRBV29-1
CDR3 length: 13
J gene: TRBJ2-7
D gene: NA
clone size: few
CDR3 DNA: TGCAGCGTGCGGCGTCGTGACTCCTACGAGCAGTACTTC
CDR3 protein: CSVRRRDSYEQYF

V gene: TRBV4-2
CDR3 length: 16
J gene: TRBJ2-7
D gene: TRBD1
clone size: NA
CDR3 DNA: TGTGCCAGCAGCCATCAGACACAGGGGTCCCCCGACGAGCAGTACTTC
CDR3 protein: CASSHQTQGSPDEQYF

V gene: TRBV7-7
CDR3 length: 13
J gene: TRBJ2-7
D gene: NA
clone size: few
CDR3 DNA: TGTGCCAGCAGCTTCCAACAGAACTACGAGCAGTACTTC
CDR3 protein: CASSFQQNYEQYF

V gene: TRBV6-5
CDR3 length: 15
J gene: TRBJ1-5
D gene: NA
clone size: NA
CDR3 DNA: TGTGCCAACGCTCTACAGGGCTTCCGGGGTCAGCCCCAGCATTTT
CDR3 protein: CANALQGFRGQPQHF

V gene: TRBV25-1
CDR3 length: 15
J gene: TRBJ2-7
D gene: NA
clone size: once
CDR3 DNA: TGTGCCAGCAGTCCTCTCAGGGGCGCAGGAGGCGAGCAGTACTTC
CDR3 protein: CASSPLRGAGGEQYF

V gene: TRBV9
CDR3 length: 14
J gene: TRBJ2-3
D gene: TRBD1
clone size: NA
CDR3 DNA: TGTGCCAGCAGCGCCGGGACAGCTGGGGATACGCAGTATTTT
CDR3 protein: CASSAGTAGDTQYF

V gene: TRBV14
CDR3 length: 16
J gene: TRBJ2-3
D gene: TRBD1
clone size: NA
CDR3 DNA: TGTGCCAGCAGCCAAGGAGGGGGCATGAGAGCAGATACGCAGTATTTT
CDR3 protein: CASSQGGGMRADTQYF